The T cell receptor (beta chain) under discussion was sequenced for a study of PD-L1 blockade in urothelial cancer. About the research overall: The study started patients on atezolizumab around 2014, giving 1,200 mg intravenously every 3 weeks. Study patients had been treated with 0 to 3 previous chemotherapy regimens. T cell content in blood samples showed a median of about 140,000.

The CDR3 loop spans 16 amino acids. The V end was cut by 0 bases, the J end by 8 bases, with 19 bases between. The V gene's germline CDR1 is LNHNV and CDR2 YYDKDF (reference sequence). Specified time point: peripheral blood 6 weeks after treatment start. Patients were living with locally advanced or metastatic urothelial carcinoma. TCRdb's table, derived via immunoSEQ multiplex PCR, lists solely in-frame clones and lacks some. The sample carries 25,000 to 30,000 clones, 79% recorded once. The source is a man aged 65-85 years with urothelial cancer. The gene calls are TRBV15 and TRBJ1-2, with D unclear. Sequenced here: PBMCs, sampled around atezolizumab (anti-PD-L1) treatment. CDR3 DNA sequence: TGTGCCACCAGCAGAGATCCCGGCCTCGTACAGAAGGGCTACACCTTC. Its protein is CATSRDPGLVQKGYTF. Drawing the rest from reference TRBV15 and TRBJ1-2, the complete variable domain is DAMVIQNPRYQVTQFGKPVTLSCSQTLNHNVMYWYQQKSSQAPKLLFHYYDKDFNNEADTPDNFQSRRPNTSFCFLDIRSPGLGDTAMYLCATSRDPGLVQKGYTFGSGTRLTVV.